This paragraph reports one TCR beta chain. The antigen remains undetermined. This specimen belongs to a study of response to subunit inactivated influenza vaccine. Study-level findings and limits: It was suggested by the authors that few new T cells are recruited by each seasonal influenza vaccination.

CDR3 length equals 13 residues. The V gene's germline CDR1 is SQVTM and CDR2 ANQGSEA. V gave up 7 bases and J gave up 7 bases; unmatched junction bases: 6. MiXCR, applied by TCRdb to the RT-PCR reads, yields one record per CDR3 protein. Among fewer than 750,000 distinct CDR3 sequences listed, 12% to 15% were seen once. The chain employs TRBV29-1 and TRBJ2-1, with 11 bases lining up with TRBD2. Sequenced material: PBMCs from blood, taken 11 to 12 days after vaccination. This receptor was obtained from a man between 45 and 60 years old who received an inactivated influenza vaccine. CDR3 sequence: CSARPSGGNEQFF. The CDR3 DNA reads TGCAGCGCCCGGCCTAGCGGGGGGAATGAGCAGTTCTTC.